These 17 T cell receptor beta chains came from one sample sequenced in a study of PD-1 blockade in classical Hodgkin lymphoma (dated by TCRdb to 2018 to 2021). Reading the label with the study, this specimen's time point is: cycle 2 day 1 (C2D1) of nivolumab. Relapse after autologous stem cell transplantation had occurred in all trial patients, and cohorts A, B and C were distinguished by prior brentuximab vedotin exposure. The library was obtained by the immunoSEQ multiplex PCR assay. In TCRdb, the immuneACCESS table is reduced to in-frame sequences with V and J assigned. These tables do not hold every clone; where another copy was compared, an unresolved V gene accounts for under half, and the others remain unexplained. The sample records some 22,000 clones, around three quarters of which are singletons. The ten biggest clones cover approximately 18% of the sample. Material: peripheral blood mononuclear cells (PBMCs), obtained before the second cycle of nivolumab. Every receptor here comes from a human donor with classical Hodgkin lymphoma.

V and J are TRBV15 and TRBJ2-1; 7 nucleotides align to TRBD2. V dropped 0 bases and J dropped 9; count of bases not matched to a gene: 5. The V gene's germline CDR1 is LNHNV and CDR2 YYDKDF (reference sequence). This CDR3 comprises 14 residues. This CDR3 is CATSRDLTGGEQFF. The CDR3 DNA reads as TGTGCCACCAGCAGAGATCTCACGGGAGGTGAGCAGTTCTTC.

The V gene is TRBV9, the J gene TRBJ2-2; TRBD2 matches at 7 bases. Trimming at V came to 5 bases and at J to 4 bases, leaving 5 bases not matched to a gene. The CDR3 totals 14 residues. CDR1 and CDR2 from the germline V gene are SGDLS and YYNGEE. The CDR3 protein is CASRSRGGTGELFF. CDR3 nucleotide sequence: TGTGCCAGCAGGTCCCGCGGGGGCACCGGGGAGCTGTTTTTT.

The rearrangement links TRBV5-1 to TRBJ2-7; TRBD2 agrees at 7 bases. CDR1 and CDR2 from the germline V gene are SGHRS and YFSETQ. This CDR3 region has 15 residues. Unmatched junction bases numbered 10, after V lost 1 base and J lost 6 bases. CDR3 coding DNA: TGCGCCAGCAGCTTGTTTCTAGCGGAGGGGCTCGAGCAGTACTTC. It encodes CASSLFLAEGLEQYF. The full variable domain, with the rest looked up from reference TRBV5-1 and TRBJ2-7, is KAGVTQTPRYLIKTRGQQVTLSCSPISGHRSVSWYQQTPGQGLQFLFEYFSETQRNKGNFPGRFSGRQFSNSRSEMNVSTLELGDSALYLCASSLFLAEGLEQYFGPGTRLTVT.

CDR3: CASRRGQENYGYTF. The CDR3, as DNA: TGTGCCAGTAGGCGGGGACAGGAAAACTATGGCTACACCTTC. J is TRBJ1-2 and V is TRBV19, with TRBD1 identical over 8 bases. Germline V gene sequence: CDR1 LNHDA, CDR2 SQIVND (reference sequence). The junction had 5 bases not matched to a gene; V was cut back by 6 bases and J by 2 bases. The CDR3 is 14 amino acids.

V is TRBV5-6 and J is TRBJ1-4, with 7 bases aligning to TRBD1. With 4 bases clipped from V and 5 bases from J, the junction kept 8 bases outside the gene matches. Germline CDR1 and CDR2: SGHDT and YYEEEE. The CDR3 loop spans 15 amino acids. The CDR3 DNA reads TGTGCCAGCAGCGGGCGACAGGGAGGGAATGAAAAACTGTTTTTT. As protein: CASSGRQGGNEKLFF.

V and J are TRBV28 and TRBJ2-2, with TRBD1 as a possible D gene (6 bases). Germline CDR1 is MDHEN and CDR2 is SYDVKM. The CDR3 runs to 15 residues. V lost 6 bases and J 5 bases, leaving 16 bases between the germline ends. CDR3 region: CASSESRGRTGELFF. In DNA form, the CDR3 reads TGTGCCAGCAGCGAATCCAGGGGTCGGACCGGGGAGCTGTTTTTT.

CDR3 protein: CAWIILAGHEQFF. In DNA, the CDR3 is TGTGCCTGGATAATTTTAGCGGGACATGAGCAGTTCTTC. V gene TRBV30 combines with J gene TRBJ2-1, with 8 bases that match TRBD2. The ends lost 4 bases at V and 8 bases at J; junction bases unmatched: 7. The CDR3 loop spans 13 amino acids. Germline CDR1 and CDR2: GTSNPN and SVGIG (reference sequence).

This rearrangement joins TRBV2 to TRBJ2-2; a weak D match, TRBD2 (7 bases). Germline V gene data show CDR1 as SNHLY and CDR2 as FYNNEI. Trimming took off 3 bases at V and 3 bases at J, with 14 bases between the two ends. The CDR3 contains 16 residues. The CDR3 nucleotides read TGTGCCAGCAGTGAGGGGGGGCTGTTAGACACCGGGGAGCTGTTTTTT. Protein product: CASSEGGLLDTGELFF.

The CDR3 loop reads CASSPETGIRTGELFF. The CDR3 DNA reads TGCGCCAGCAGCCCGGAGACAGGAATAAGAACCGGGGAGCTGTTTTTT. V usage is TRBV5-1 and J usage is TRBJ2-2; a weak D match, TRBD1 (6 bases). There are 16 residues in the CDR3. Trimming pared 4 bases from V and 5 bases from J, leaving 18 bases between. Germline CDR1 and CDR2: SGHRS and YFSETQ.

The V call is TRBV19, the J call TRBJ1-4; D gene unclear. Deletions cut 3 bases from V and 5 bases from J, with 7 bases between. CDR3 length: 13 residues. Germline CDR1 and CDR2: LNHDA and SQIVND (reference sequence). The CDR3 sequence: CASSIGQNEKLFF. In nucleotides, the CDR3 is TGTGCCAGTAGTATCGGTCAGAATGAAAAACTGTTTTTT.

The chain recombines TRBV28 with TRBJ2-1; 10 nucleotides line up with TRBD2. From germline, CDR1 is MDHEN and CDR2 SYDVKM. The CDR3 extends over 18 amino acids. J was trimmed by 0 bases and V by 7 bases; bases with no gene match: 12. DNA for the CDR3: TGTGCCAGCACCGCCCCACTAGCGGGGATAACCTCCTACAATGAGCAGTTCTTC. This translates into CASTAPLAGITSYNEQFF.

CDR3 amino acids: CASSNLAGKKTQYF. CDR3 coding DNA: TGTGCCAGCAGTAACCTAGCGGGAAAGAAGACCCAGTACTTC. The chain combines TRBV6-5 with TRBJ2-5; TRBD2 agrees at 9 bases. Trimming at V came to 5 bases and at J to 6 bases, leaving 7 bases not matched to a gene. The length of the CDR3 is 14 residues. Germline V gene data show CDR1 as MNHEY and CDR2 as SVGAGI.

This clone counts as medium-sized (0.01 to 0.1%). V gene TRBV6-9 combines with J gene TRBJ2-1; a possible D gene is TRBD2 (6 bases). V shed 10 bases and J shed 10 bases, with 11 bases lying between them. Germline CDR1 is MNHGY and CDR2 is SVAAGI. The CDR3 consists of 10 residues. The CDR3 is CATGGGEQFF. In DNA form, the CDR3 reads TGTGCCACCGGGGGTGGGGAGCAGTTCTTC.

This clone has only a few counts. The rearrangement joins TRBV6-1 to TRBJ1-1; D gene uncertain. Trimming cost V 9 bases and J 4 bases, with 18 bases left between them. From germline, CDR1 is MNHNS and CDR2 SASEGT. The CDR3 has 14 residues. For the CDR3, the DNA is TGTGCCAGTCCGGCGGAGCTATGGGGCACTGAAGCTTTCTTT. Its protein is CASPAELWGTEAFF.

V usage is TRBV28 and J usage is TRBJ2-5; weak D call: TRBD1 (7 bases). The V gene lost 7 bases and the J gene lost 3 bases, with 18 bases spanning the gap. CDR3 length: 15 amino acids. The germline gives CDR1 MDHEN, CDR2 SYDVKM. CDR3 sequence reads: CASTPMEGAEETQYF. CDR3 DNA: TGTGCCAGCACCCCCATGGAGGGGGCTGAAGAGACCCAGTACTTC.

Only one count was recorded for this clone. The V and J genes are TRBV18 and TRBJ2-7; D perhaps matches TRBD1 (6 bases). Between the trimmed V and J ends, which lost 2 bases and 4 bases, there was a span of 15 bases. This CDR3 has 15 residues. Germline loops: CDR1 KGHSH, CDR2 LQKENI. This CDR3 is CASSPSRGDPYEQYF. CDR3 DNA sequence: TGTGCCAGCTCACCAAGCAGGGGCGACCCGTACGAGCAGTACTTC.

The V and J genes are TRBV6-1 and TRBJ1-2, with D hard to call. The length of the CDR3 is 11 residues. Trimming shortened V by 6 bases and J by 8 bases, and 10 bases separated the two germline ends. CDR1 and CDR2 from the germline V gene are MNHNS and SASEGT. CDR3: CASRMSSGYTF. CDR3 sequence (DNA): TGTGCCAGCAGGATGAGTTCCGGCTACACCTTC.